A single sample gave rise to the 5 T cell receptor beta chains below, sequenced in a study of blood T cell repertoires in COVID-19 (dated by TCRdb to 2020 to 2022). The library was prepared using the immunoSEQ multiplex PCR assay. This is the immuneACCESS table as TCRdb keeps it, with only in-frame sequences that have V and J called. A part of the clones is gone; compared with another copy, unresolved V genes explain less than half, and the rest is unexplained. The sample profile shows almost 35,000 clones; roughly three quarters of them were found once. Jointly, the top ten make up less than 35% of the sample. Specimen: peripheral blood. Source of these receptors: an older man with acute or convalescent COVID-19.

The gene calls are TRBV2 and TRBJ1-5; D uncertain. V was pared by 8 bases and J by 0 bases, with 8 bases between. Germline lookup yields CDR1 SNHLY and CDR2 FYNNEI. CDR3 length equals 13 residues. The CDR3 DNA is TGTGCCAGCGGGCTGGGTAGCAATCAGCCCCAGCATTTT. It encodes CASGLGSNQPQHF.

This rearrangement joins TRBV3-1 (or the pseudogene TRBV3-2) to TRBJ2-2; TRBD2 agrees at 11 bases. V dropped 4 bases and J dropped 2; count of bases not matched to a gene: 3. The germline gives CDR1 LGHDT, CDR2 YNNKEL (reference sequence). The CDR3 runs 16 residues. Written as DNA, the CDR3 is TGTGCCAGCAGCCGCGGGACTAGCGGAAACACCGGGGAGCTGTTTTTT. It translates to CASSRGTSGNTGELFF.

This clone is medium-sized (0.01 to 0.1%) by share. The V gene is TRBV11-2, the J gene TRBJ2-5, with TRBD2 matching over 7 bases. Germline V gene sequence: CDR1 SGHAT, CDR2 FQNNGV. V shed 0 bases, J shed 7 bases, and the junction held 14 bases outside the gene matches. The CDR3 spans 17 residues. The CDR3 protein is CASSLDQGSGVVGTQYF. The CDR3 region has the DNA TGTGCCAGCAGCTTAGATCAGGGAAGCGGGGTGGTCGGGACCCAGTACTTC.

This rearrangement joins TRBV4-1 to TRBJ1-1, with no clear D. This CDR3 has 16 amino acids. V was trimmed by 4 bases and J by 3 bases, leaving 18 bases between them. Germline CDR1 MGHRA, CDR2 YSYEKL. DNA for the CDR3: TGCGCCAGCAGCCCCACTGAAGTTCGGGGTGACACTGAAGCTTTCTTT. As protein: CASSPTEVRGDTEAFF.

The rearrangement uses TRBV5-1 and TRBJ2-2; 11 nucleotides match TRBD2. This CDR3 is built from 16 residues. Germline trimming cut 5 bases from V and 3 bases from J; bases unmatched to any gene: 6. Germline CDR1 reads SGHRS; CDR2 reads YFSETQ. The CDR3 here is CASRQLAGGDTGELFF. As DNA, the CDR3 is TGCGCCAGCAGGCAATTAGCGGGAGGGGACACCGGGGAGCTGTTTTTT. Full variable domain (remainder filled in from reference TRBV5-1 and TRBJ2-2): KAGVTQTPRYLIKTRGQQVTLSCSPISGHRSVSWYQQTPGQGLQFLFEYFSETQRNKGNFPGRFSGRQFSNSRSEMNVSTLELGDSALYLCASRQLAGGDTGELFFGEGSRLTVL.